The present T cell receptor beta chain was sequenced within a study of cytomegalovirus exposure and HLA in healthy donors. Germline V CDR1 and CDR2: SGHRS, YFSETQ. CDR3 length: 14 amino acids. V lost 3 bases and J lost 5, with 14 bases in between. This clone was picked up a small number of times. Researchers ran the PCR with 60 Vbeta and 13 Jbeta primers. Here immunoSEQ multiplex PCR was the method, and the copy in TCRdb shows in-frame clones only, minus some. Among about 120,000 clones listed, about 86% were seen once. The receptor's source is a woman aged 40 to 50 in good health and CMV-seronegative. The sequenced sample was PBMCs. The V call is TRBV5-1, the J call TRBJ1-1; D is unclear. The CDR3 is CASSSTTSGTEAFF. DNA for the CDR3: TGCGCCAGCAGCTCCACGACAAGTGGAACTGAAGCTTTCTTT.